These 14 T cell receptor beta chains were sequenced from one sample in a study of blood T cell repertoires in COVID-19. The data were produced by immunoSEQ multiplex PCR, yet TCRdb's version contains in-frame clones alone and is incomplete. The sample includes tens of thousands of clones, 80% to 95% seen only once; the top ten take around 3.1%. Sample: peripheral blood. Receptors were obtained from a man aged 45-60 years with acute or convalescent COVID-19.

The J gene is TRBJ2-7, the V gene TRBV10-3; 10 nucleotides line up with TRBD1. The CDR3 is 15 residues long. Trimming at V came to 0 bases and at J to 2 bases, leaving 1 base not matched to a gene. CDR1 is ENHRY, CDR2 SYGVKD, per germline. CDR3 DNA: TGTGCCATCAGTGAGTCAGGGACAGGGGCCTACGAGCAGTACTTC. Translation: CAISESGTGAYEQYF.

This chain uses TRBV27 with TRBJ2-2, with 8 bases identical to TRBD1. The CDR3 has 16 amino acids. Germline V lookup: CDR1 MNHEY, CDR2 SMNVEV (reference sequence). Trimming cost V 2 bases and J 3 bases; bases outside gene matches: 5. CDR3 bases: TGTGCCAGCAGTTTAGGACTGGACAGGGACACCGGGGAGCTGTTTTTT. It yields the protein CASSLGLDRDTGELFF.

The gene calls are TRBV30 and TRBJ1-5, with 9 bases aligning to TRBD1. Germline V gives CDR1 GTSNPN, CDR2 SVGIG (reference sequence). V was pared by 5 bases and J by 6 bases, with 5 bases of the junction left unmatched. The CDR3 is 13 amino acids. DNA of the CDR3: TGTGCCTGGTCAACAGGGGGCCCTCAGCCCCAGCATTTT. This translates into CAWSTGGPQPQHF.

V usage is TRBV28 and J usage is TRBJ1-2; D gene uncertain. The germline V gene encodes CDR1 MDHEN and CDR2 SYDVKM. Trimming cost V 3 bases and J 4 bases, with 6 bases left between them. The CDR3 totals 12 residues. The DNA for the CDR3 is TGTGCCAGCAGTTTTAACAGCTATGGCTACACCTTC. Its protein is CASSFNSYGYTF.

The gene calls are TRBV6-5 and TRBJ2-2; D may be TRBD1 (5 bases). There are 14 residues in the CDR3. Per germline, CDR1 MNHEY and CDR2 SVGAGI. Trimming took 5 bases from V and 4 from J, leaving 11 bases between them. This CDR3 is CASSLRQSTGELFF. Here the CDR3 DNA reads TGTGCCAGCAGTCTCAGACAGTCCACCGGGGAGCTGTTTTTT.

CDR3 sequence reads: CASSLRDTGELFF. The CDR3 coding sequence is TGTGCCAGCAGTCTCAGGGACACCGGGGAGCTGTTTTTT. This chain joins TRBV12-3 or TRBV12-4 and TRBJ2-2; possible D gene TRBD1, 5 bases. Trimming left V 5 bases short and J 3 bases short, with 7 bases between. The CDR3 runs to 13 residues.

The rearrangement links TRBV18 to TRBJ2-7, with TRBD1 as a possible D gene (6 bases). The V and J ends lost 4 bases and 7 bases respectively, with 14 bases between them. Germline assignment: CDR1 KGHSH and CDR2 LQKENI. This CDR3 is 13 amino acids long. The CDR3 DNA sequence: TGTGCCAGCTCACAAAGTGGGGGCAGGGAGCAGTACTTC. It encodes CASSQSGGREQYF.

This sequence joins TRBV24-1 and TRBJ2-7, with 8 nucleotides matching TRBD1. CDR1 and CDR2 (germline): KGHDR, SFDVKD. The CDR3 spans 13 residues. The V and J ends lost 2 bases and 7 bases, in that order; junction bases with no gene match: 3. The CDR3 loop is CATSDWTGREQYF. The DNA of the CDR3 is TGTGCCACCAGTGATTGGACAGGGCGGGAGCAGTACTTC.

This chain links TRBV30 with TRBJ1-2; 7 nucleotides line up with TRBD1. This CDR3 has 12 amino acids. Germline loops: CDR1 GTSNPN, CDR2 SVGIG (reference sequence). The J segment lost 7 bases and the V segment lost 1 base, leaving 3 bases of the junction unmatched. CDR3 nucleotide sequence: TGTGCCTGGAGTGGAGGGGGCGCTGGCTACACCTTC. It is translated as CAWSGGGAGYTF.

CDR3 in amino acids: CASKGGGGNQPQHF. In DNA form, the CDR3 reads TGCGCCAGCAAAGGGGGCGGGGGCAATCAGCCCCAGCATTTT. The chain carries TRBV10-2 and TRBJ1-5; 7 positions match TRBD1. CDR1 is WSHSY, CDR2 SAAADI, per germline. With 7 bases clipped from V and 2 bases from J, the junction kept 5 bases outside the gene matches. The CDR3 extends over 14 amino acids.

This clone has more than one count but fewer than ten. V gene TRBV2 combines with J gene TRBJ2-3, with 9 bases identical to TRBD1. The germline V gene has CDR1 SNHLY and CDR2 FYNNEI. The CDR3 covers 15 residues. The junction had 8 bases not matched to a gene; V was cut back by 6 bases and J by 4 bases. The CDR3 nucleotides are TGTGCCAGCAGGGAGGACAGGGGATACGCAGATACGCAGTATTTT. It yields the protein CASREDRGYADTQYF.

V is TRBV30 and J is TRBJ2-3, with 7 bases aligning to TRBD2. The length of the CDR3 is 12 residues. The germline V gene has CDR1 GTSNPN and CDR2 SVGIG (reference sequence). CDR3 loop: CGLGGSTDTQYF. CDR3 nucleotides: TGTGGATTGGGGGGGTCCACAGATACGCAGTATTTT.

This rearrangement joins TRBV2 to TRBJ1-6; a weak D match, TRBD1 (5 bases). This CDR3 contains 18 residues. Trimming removed 10 bases from V and 1 base from J, with 23 bases in between. Germline V gene sequence: CDR1 SNHLY, CDR2 FYNNEI. The CDR3 nucleotides read TGTGCCACCTCCGGCGGGGGACGGGACGGGTCCTATAATTCACCCCTCCACTTT. Amino acids: CATSGGGRDGSYNSPLHF. The full variable domain, its missing parts supplied by reference TRBV2 and TRBJ1-6, is EPEVTQTPSHQVTQMGQEVILRCVPISNHLYFYWYRQILGQKVEFLVSFYNNEISEKSEIFDDQFSVERPDGSNFTLKIRSTKLEDSAMYFCATSGGGRDGSYNSPLHFGNGTRLTVT.

The chain is built from TRBV12-5 and TRBJ1-5; D uncertain. Trimming took 0 bases from V and 1 from J, leaving 19 bases between them. CDR3 length: 19 amino acids. Germline-derived CDR1 and CDR2 are LGHNT and FRNRAP. DNA of the CDR3: TGTGCTAGTGGTTTGGTGTTGTGGGGAGCAGAAACAAGCAATCAGCCCCAGCATTTT. Protein product: CASGLVLWGAETSNQPQHF. Supplemented by reference TRBV12-5 and TRBJ1-5, the full variable domain reads DARVTQTPRHKVTEMGQEVTMRCQPILGHNTVFWYRQTMMQGLELLAYFRNRAPLDDSGMPKDRFSAEMPDATLATLKIQPSEPRDSAVYFCASGLVLWGAETSNQPQHFGDGTRLSIL.